This T cell receptor (beta chain) was sequenced in a study of T cell repertoires in cytomegalovirus infection. Study context: CMV epitopes used comprised recently identified HLA-C-restricted ones and well-studied HLA-B-restricted ones. Indicated by public TCR beta signatures were CMV infection and matching HLA type. Findings and limits, study-wide: The ex vivo response showed dominance by HLA-C-restricted CMV-specific TCR beta clonotypes. Individuals carrying CMV plus the relevant HLA were identified by cumulative frequency of public TCR beta families.

TCRdb reprocessed the reads via MiXCR and lists one record per CDR3 protein. Among 830,000 or so distinct CDR3 sequences listed, approximately 32% were seen once. Comment on this clonotype: As yet, its antigen is unknown.

Trimming stripped 0 bases from V and 2 bases from J, with 17 bases between. The CDR3 has 18 residues. Germline V gene data show CDR1 as LNHNV and CDR2 as YYDKDF (reference sequence). The receptor's source is a human donor in good health (CMV status not recorded). Some clones in this sample may be carry-over from other donors' samples. Specimen: cultured CD8+ T cells from PBMCs, collected from culture after CMV antigen stimulation. The gene calls are TRBV15 and TRBJ2-1; D not resolved. The CDR3 coding sequence is TGTGCCACCAGCAGAGATAAAGAAGAGACACTGCCCTACAATGAGCAGTTCTTC. Protein sequence: CATSRDKEETLPYNEQFF.